What follows are 2 T cell receptor beta chains derived from one specimen sequenced in a study of blood T cell repertoires in COVID-19. Some clones are missing from TCRdb's copy, which holds only in-frame ones; the method was immunoSEQ multiplex PCR. The sample consists of under 80,000 clones, 70% to 90% of them appearing once. The sequenced material came from peripheral blood. These receptors were taken from an elderly woman with active COVID-19.

This chain uses TRBV6-5 with TRBJ2-7, with D possibly TRBD1 on 6 matching bases. This CDR3 is built from 14 residues. Trimming took off 9 bases at V and 1 base at J, with 16 bases between the two ends. CDR1 MNHEY and CDR2 SVGAGI come from the germline V gene. CDR3 sequence reads: CASKRGIESYEQYF. The CDR3 DNA follows: TGTGCCAGTAAAAGGGGGATAGAATCCTACGAGCAGTACTTC.

The CDR3 bases are TGTGCCAGCAGCGTAAGTACTAGCGGGAGAGAGACCCAGTACTTC. Translation: CASSVSTSGRETQYF. V usage is TRBV9 and J usage is TRBJ2-5; 11 bases agree with TRBD2. The CDR3 extends over 15 amino acids. Germline V gene data show CDR1 as SGDLS and CDR2 as YYNGEE. The V gene end was trimmed by 1 base and the J gene end by 4 bases; junction bases not matched to a gene: 3.